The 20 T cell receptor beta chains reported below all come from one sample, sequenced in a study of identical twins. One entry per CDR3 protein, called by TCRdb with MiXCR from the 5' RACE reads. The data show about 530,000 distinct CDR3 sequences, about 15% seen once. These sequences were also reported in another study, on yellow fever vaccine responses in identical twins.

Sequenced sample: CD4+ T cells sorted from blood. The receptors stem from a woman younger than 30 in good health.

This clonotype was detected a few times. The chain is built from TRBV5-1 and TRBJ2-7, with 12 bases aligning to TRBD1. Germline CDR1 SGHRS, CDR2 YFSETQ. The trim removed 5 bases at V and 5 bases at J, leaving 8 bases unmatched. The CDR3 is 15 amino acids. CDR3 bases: TGCGCCAGCAGACCGGGACAGGGGGCGGTCCACGAGCAGTACTTC. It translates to CASRPGQGAVHEQYF.

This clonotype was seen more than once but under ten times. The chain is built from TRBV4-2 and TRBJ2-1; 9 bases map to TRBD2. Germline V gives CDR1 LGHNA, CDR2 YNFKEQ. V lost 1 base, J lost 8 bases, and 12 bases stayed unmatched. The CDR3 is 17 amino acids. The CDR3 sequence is CASSQVHLGGGAYEQFF. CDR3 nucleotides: TGTGCCAGCAGCCAAGTTCATTTGGGCGGGGGGGCTTATGAGCAGTTCTTC.

The CDR3 here is CASSLYRQNSNQPQHF. CDR3 sequence (DNA): TGTGCCAGCAGCCTGTATCGACAAAATAGCAATCAGCCCCAGCATTTT. The chain joins TRBV28 to TRBJ1-5; no definite D call. Germline V gives CDR1 MDHEN, CDR2 SYDVKM. V lost 6 bases and J 0 bases, leaving 15 bases between the germline ends. The CDR3 sequence is 16 residues long.

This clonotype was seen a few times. CDR3 protein: CASSHLGDKRYEQYF. The CDR3 DNA reads TGTGCCAGCAGCCACCTTGGAGACAAACGCTACGAGCAGTACTTC. The chain joins TRBV14 to TRBJ2-7; no firm D call. The CDR3 totals 15 residues. Germline V CDR1 and CDR2: SGHDN, FVKESK. Trimming took off 3 bases at V and 3 bases at J, with 15 bases between the two ends.

The CDR3 loop reads CASSFRTDHTEAFF. The CDR3 nucleotides are TGCGCCAGCAGCTTCCGGACGGACCACACTGAAGCTTTCTTT. V gene TRBV5-1 combines with J gene TRBJ1-1; D call uncertain. The CDR3 loop spans 14 amino acids. The ends were cut back, 2 bases at V and 3 bases at J, with 11 bases in the middle. CDR1 and CDR2 (germline): SGHRS, YFSETQ.

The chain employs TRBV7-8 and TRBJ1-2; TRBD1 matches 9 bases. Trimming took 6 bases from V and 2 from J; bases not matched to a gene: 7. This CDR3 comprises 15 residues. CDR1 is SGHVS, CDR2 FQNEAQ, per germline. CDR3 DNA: TGTGCCAGCAGTTCCGGACAGGGGTCCAACTATGGCTACACCTTC. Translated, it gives CASSSGQGSNYGYTF.

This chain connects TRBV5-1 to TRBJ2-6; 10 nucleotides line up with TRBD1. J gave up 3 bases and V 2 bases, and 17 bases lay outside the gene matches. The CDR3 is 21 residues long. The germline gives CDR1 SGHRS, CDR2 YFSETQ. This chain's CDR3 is CASSFTASRDRGSVGANVLTF. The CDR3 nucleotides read TGCGCCAGCAGCTTCACCGCGAGCCGGGACAGGGGTTCTGTTGGGGCCAACGTCCTGACTTTC.

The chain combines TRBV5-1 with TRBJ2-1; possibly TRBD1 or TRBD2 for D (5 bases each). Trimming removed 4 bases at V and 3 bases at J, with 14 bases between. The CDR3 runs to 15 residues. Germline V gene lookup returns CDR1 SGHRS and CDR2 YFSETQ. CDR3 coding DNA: TGCGCCAGCAGCGACGCCGGGGCCCACTACAATGAGCAGTTCTTC. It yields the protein CASSDAGAHYNEQFF.

CDR3 coding DNA: TGCAGCGTTGCACCGGGACCAATTGGGGCCAACGTCCTGACTTTC. Translated, it gives CSVAPGPIGANVLTF. The gene calls are TRBV29-1 and TRBJ2-6; D may match TRBD1 or TRBD2 (5 bases each). CDR1 is SQVTM, CDR2 ANQGSEA, per germline. This CDR3 spans 15 amino acids. Trimming took 4 bases from V and 3 from J, leaving 13 bases between them.

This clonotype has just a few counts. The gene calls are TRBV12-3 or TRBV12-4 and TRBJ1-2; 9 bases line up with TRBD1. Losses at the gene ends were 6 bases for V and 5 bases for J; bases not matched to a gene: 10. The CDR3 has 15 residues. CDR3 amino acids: CASRIQGASPYGYTF. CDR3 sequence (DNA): TGTGCCAGCAGGATACAGGGGGCAAGCCCTTATGGCTACACCTTC.

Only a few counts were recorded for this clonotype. The CDR3 protein is CASSRSGTGGINEQFF. The CDR3 DNA follows: TGTGCCAGCAGTCGTTCCGGGACAGGGGGCATTAATGAGCAGTTCTTC. The chain employs TRBV28 and TRBJ2-1, with TRBD1 matching over 12 bases. Germline CDR1 and CDR2: MDHEN and SYDVKM. V shed 5 bases and J 7 bases; nucleotides not matched to a gene: 9. This CDR3 has 16 residues.

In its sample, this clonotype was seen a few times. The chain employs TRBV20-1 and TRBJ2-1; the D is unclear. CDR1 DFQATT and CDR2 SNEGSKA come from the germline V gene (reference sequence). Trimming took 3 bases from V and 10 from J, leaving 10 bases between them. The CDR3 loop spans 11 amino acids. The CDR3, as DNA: TGCAGTGCTAGCTGGGTGGGGGAGCAGTTCTTC. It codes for CSASWVGEQFF.

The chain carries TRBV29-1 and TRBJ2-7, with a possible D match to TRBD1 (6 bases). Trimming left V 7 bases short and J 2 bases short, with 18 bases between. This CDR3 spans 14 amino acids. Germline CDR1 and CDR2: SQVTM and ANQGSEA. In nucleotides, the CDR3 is TGCAGCGCTCGGCCTGGGACACTGACCTACGAGCAGTACTTC. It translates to CSARPGTLTYEQYF.

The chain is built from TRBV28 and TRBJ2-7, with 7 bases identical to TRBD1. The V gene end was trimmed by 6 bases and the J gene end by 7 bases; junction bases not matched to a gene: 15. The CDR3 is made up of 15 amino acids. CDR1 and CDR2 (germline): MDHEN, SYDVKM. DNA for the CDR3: TGTGCCAGCAGCCCACAGGGGATCTACTCGAGTGAGCAGTACTTC. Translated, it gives CASSPQGIYSSEQYF.

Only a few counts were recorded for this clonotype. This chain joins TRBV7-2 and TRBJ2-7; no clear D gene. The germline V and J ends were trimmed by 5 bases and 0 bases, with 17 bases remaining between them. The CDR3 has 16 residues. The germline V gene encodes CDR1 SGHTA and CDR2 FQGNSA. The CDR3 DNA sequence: TGTGCCAGCAGCCCATCCGGATTCCCCTCCTCCTACGAGCAGTACTTC. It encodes CASSPSGFPSSYEQYF. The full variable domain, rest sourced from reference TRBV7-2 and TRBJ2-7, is GAGVSQSPSNKVTEKGKDVELRCDPISGHTALYWYRQSLGQGLEFLIYFQGNSAPDKSGLPSDRFSAERTGGSVSTLTIQRTQQEDSAVYLCASSPSGFPSSYEQYFGPGTRLTVT.

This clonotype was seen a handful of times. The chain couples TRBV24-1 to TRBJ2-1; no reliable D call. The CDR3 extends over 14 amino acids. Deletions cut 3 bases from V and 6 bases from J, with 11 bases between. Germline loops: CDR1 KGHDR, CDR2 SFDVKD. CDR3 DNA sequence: TGTGCCACCAGTGATACCTCGGCGCGCAATGAGCAGTTCTTC. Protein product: CATSDTSARNEQFF.

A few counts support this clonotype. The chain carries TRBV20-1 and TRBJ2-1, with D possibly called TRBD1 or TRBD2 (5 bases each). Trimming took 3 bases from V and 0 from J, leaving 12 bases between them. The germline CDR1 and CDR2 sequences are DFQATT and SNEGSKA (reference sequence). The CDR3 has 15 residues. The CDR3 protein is CSASLGGSSYNEQFF. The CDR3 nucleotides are TGCAGTGCTAGTCTTGGGGGTTCCTCCTACAATGAGCAGTTCTTC.

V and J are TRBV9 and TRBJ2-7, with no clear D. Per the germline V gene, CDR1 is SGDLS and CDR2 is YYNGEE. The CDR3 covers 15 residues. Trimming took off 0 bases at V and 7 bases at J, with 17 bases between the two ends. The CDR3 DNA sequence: TGTGCCAGCAGCGTAGGCGTACTAACCACTCAGGAGCAGTACTTC. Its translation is CASSVGVLTTQEQYF.

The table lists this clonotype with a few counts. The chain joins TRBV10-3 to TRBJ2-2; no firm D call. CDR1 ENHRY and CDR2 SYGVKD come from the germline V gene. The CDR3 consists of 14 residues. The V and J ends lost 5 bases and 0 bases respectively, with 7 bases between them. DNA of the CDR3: TGTGCCATCAGTTGGGAACCGAACACCGGGGAGCTGTTTTTT. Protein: CAISWEPNTGELFF.

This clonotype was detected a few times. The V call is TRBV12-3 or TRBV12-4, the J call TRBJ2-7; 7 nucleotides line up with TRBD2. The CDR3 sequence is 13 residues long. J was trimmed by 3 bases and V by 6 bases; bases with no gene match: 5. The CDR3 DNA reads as TGTGCCAGCAGCCCCGGGGGGTACTACGAGCAGTACGTC. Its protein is CASSPGGYYEQYV.